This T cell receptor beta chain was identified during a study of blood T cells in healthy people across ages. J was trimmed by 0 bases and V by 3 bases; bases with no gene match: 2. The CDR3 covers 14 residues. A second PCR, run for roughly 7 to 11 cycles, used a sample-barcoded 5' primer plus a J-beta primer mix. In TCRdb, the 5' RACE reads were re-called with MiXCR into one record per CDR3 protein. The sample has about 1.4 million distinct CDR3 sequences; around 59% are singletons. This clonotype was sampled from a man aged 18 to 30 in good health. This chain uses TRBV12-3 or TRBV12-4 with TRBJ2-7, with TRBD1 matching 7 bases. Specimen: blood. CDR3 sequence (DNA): TGTGCCAGCAGTTTGGACAGGACCTCCTACGAGCAGTACTTC. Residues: CASSLDRTSYEQYF.